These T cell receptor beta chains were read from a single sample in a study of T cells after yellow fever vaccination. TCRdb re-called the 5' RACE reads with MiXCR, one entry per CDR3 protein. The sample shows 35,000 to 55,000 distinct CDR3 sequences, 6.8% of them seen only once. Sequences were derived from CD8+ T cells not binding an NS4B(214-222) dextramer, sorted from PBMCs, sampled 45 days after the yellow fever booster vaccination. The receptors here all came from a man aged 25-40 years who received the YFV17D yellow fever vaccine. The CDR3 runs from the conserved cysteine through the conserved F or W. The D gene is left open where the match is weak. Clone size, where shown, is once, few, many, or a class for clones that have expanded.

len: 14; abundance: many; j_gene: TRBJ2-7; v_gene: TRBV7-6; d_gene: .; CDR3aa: CASSPGYSSYEQYF; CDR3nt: TGTGCCAGCAGTCCCGGCTACAGTTCCTACGAGCAGTACTTC
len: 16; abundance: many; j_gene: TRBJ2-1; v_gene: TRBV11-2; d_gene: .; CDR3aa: CASSLIWGSSYNEQFF; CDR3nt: TGTGCCAGCAGCCTCATATGGGGGAGCTCCTACAATGAGCAGTTCTTC
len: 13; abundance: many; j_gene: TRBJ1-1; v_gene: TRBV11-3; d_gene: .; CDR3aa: CASTAKFFTEAFF; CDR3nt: TGTGCCAGCACCGCGAAGTTTTTCACTGAAGCTTTCTTT
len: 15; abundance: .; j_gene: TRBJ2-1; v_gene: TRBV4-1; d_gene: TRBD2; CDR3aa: CASKLAEATYNEQFF; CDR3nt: TGCGCCAGCAAACTAGCGGAAGCTACCTACAATGAGCAGTTCTTC
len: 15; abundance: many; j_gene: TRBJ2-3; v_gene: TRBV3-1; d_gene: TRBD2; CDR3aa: CASSQGLAVTDTQYF; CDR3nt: TGTGCCAGCAGCCAGGGACTAGCGGTCACAGATACGCAGTATTTT
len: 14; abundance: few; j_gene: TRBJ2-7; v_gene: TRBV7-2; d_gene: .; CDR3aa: CASSFGGPAYEQYF; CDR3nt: TGTGCCAGCAGCTTCGGGGGGCCCGCCTACGAGCAGTACTTC
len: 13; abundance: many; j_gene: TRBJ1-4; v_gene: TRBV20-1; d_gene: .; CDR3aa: CSARTRLNEKLFF; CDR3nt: TGCAGTGCTAGGACAAGGCTTAATGAAAAACTGTTTTTT
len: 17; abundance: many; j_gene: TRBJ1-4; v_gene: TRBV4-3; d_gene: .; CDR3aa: CASSQESAQVTNEKLFF; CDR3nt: TGCGCCAGCAGCCAAGAATCCGCCCAGGTCACTAATGAAAAACTGTTTTTT
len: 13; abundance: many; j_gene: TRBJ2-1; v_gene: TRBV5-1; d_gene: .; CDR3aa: CASSISSYNEQFF; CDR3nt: TGCGCCAGCAGCATCAGCTCCTACAATGAGCAGTTCTTC
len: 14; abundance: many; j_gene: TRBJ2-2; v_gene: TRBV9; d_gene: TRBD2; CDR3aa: CASTGTSGTGELFF; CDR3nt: TGTGCCAGCACCGGGACTAGCGGTACCGGGGAGCTGTTTTTT
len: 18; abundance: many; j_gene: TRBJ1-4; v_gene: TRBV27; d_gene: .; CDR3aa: CASSLSSGSLRGSEKLFF; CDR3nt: TGTGCCAGCAGTTTATCGAGTGGCAGTTTAAGGGGTAGTGAAAAACTGTTTTTT
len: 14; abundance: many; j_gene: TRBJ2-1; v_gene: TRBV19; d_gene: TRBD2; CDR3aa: CASSSGTLYNEQFF; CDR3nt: TGTGCCAGTTCCAGCGGGACTCTCTACAATGAGCAGTTCTTC
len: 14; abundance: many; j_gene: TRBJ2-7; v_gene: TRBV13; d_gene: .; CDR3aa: CASSRPRRDYEQYF; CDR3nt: TGTGCCAGCAGCCGCCCCCGGAGGGACTACGAGCAGTACTTC
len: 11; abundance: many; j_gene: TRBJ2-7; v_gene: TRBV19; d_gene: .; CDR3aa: CASSTGYEQYF; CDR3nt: TGTGCCAGTAGTACTGGCTACGAGCAGTACTTC
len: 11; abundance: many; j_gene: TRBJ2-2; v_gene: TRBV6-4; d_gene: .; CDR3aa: CASPRQGELFF; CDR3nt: TGTGCCAGCCCGCGGCAAGGGGAGCTGTTTTTT
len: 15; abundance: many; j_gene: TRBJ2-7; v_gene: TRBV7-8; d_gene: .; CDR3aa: CASSLDRGGLGEQYF; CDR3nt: TGTGCCAGCAGCTTAGACCGCGGAGGTCTAGGCGAGCAGTACTTC
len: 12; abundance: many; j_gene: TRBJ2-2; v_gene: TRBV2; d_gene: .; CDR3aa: CASRSSPRELFF; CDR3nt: TGTGCCAGCAGAAGCTCCCCTAGGGAGCTGTTTTTT
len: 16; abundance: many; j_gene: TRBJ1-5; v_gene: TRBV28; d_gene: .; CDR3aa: CASRVPLVEVDQPQHF; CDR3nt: TGTGCCAGCAGGGTTCCTTTGGTTGAGGTCGATCAGCCCCAGCATTTT
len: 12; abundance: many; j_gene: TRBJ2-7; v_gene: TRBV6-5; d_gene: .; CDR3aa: CASGPSPTEQYF; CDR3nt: TGTGCCAGCGGGCCGTCTCCGACCGAGCAGTACTTC
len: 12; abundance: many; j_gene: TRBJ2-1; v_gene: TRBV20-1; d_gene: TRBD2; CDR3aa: CSASAGGHEQFF; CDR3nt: TGCAGTGCTTCAGCGGGAGGGCATGAGCAGTTCTTC
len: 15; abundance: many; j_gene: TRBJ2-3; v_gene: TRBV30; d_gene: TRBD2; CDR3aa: CAWSPSGGGWSTQYF; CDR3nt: TGTGCCTGGAGTCCTAGCGGAGGCGGATGGTCTACGCAGTATTTT
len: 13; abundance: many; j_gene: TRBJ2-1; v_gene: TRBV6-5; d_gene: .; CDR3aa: CASSGSSYNEQFF; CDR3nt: TGTGCCAGCAGCGGGAGCTCCTACAATGAGCAGTTCTTC
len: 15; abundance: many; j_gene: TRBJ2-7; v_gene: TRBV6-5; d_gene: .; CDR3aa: CASSYSRAQTYEQYF; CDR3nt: TGTGCCAGCAGTTACTCTAGGGCACAAACCTACGAGCAGTACTTC
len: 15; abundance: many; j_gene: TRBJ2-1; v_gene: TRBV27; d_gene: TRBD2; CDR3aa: CASSLTLAGDNEQFF; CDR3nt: TGTGCCAGCAGTTTAACCTTAGCGGGAGACAATGAGCAGTTCTTC
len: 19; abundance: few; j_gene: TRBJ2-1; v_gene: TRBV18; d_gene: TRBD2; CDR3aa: CASSPPGTSGTLSYNEQFF; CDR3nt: TGTGCCAGCTCACCACCCGGGACTAGCGGGACGTTATCCTACAATGAGCAGTTCTTC
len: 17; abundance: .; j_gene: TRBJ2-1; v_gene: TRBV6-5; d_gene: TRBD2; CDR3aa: CASSSPQGLPAIWEQFF; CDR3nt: TGTGCCAGCAGTTCCCCGCAGGGACTACCGGCAATTTGGGAGCAGTTCTTC
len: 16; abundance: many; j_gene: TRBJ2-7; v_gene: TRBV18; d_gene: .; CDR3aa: CASSPAGGYGIYEQYF; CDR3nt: TGTGCCAGCTCACCTGCCGGAGGGTACGGGATCTACGAGCAGTACTTC
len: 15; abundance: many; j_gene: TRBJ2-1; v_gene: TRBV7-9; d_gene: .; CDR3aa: CASSLPGTPYNEQFF; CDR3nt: TGTGCCAGCAGCTTACCCGGGACTCCTTACAATGAGCAGTTCTTC
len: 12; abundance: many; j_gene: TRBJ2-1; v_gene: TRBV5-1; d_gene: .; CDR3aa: CASSLESAEQFF; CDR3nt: TGCGCCAGCAGCTTGGAATCTGCTGAGCAGTTCTTC
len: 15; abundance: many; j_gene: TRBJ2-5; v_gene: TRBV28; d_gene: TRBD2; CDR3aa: CASRPTSGGQETQYF; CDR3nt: TGTGCCAGCAGACCTACTAGCGGGGGACAAGAGACCCAGTACTTC
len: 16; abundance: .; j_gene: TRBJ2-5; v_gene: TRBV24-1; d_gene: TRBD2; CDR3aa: CATSDSGLAGQETQYF; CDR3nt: TGTGCCACCAGTGACTCGGGACTAGCGGGACAAGAGACCCAGTACTTC
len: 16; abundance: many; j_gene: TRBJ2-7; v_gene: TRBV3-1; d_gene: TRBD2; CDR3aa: CASSPTGAGGAYEQYF; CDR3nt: TGTGCCAGCAGCCCGACGGGGGCGGGAGGAGCCTACGAGCAGTACTTC
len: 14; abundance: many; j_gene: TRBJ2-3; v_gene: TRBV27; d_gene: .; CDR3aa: CASRSYRGPDTQYF; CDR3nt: TGTGCCAGCAGGTCTTACCGGGGCCCAGATACGCAGTATTTT
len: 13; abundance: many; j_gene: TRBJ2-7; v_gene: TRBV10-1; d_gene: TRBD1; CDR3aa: CASIWDSLYEQYF; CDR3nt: TGCGCCAGCATCTGGGACAGCCTCTACGAGCAGTACTTC
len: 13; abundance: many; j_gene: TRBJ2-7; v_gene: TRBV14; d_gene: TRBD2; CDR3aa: CASSRGGTYEQYF; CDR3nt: TGTGCCAGCAGTCGCGGGGGGACCTACGAGCAGTACTTC
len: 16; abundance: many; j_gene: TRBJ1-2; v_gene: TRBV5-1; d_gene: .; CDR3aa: CASSALTGLEADGYTF; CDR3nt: TGCGCCAGCAGCGCCCTCACCGGCCTAGAAGCGGATGGCTACACCTTC
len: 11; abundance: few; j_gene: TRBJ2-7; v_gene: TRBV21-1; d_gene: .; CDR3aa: CAPGTVDEQYF; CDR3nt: TGTGCCCCGGGGACAGTAGACGAGCAGTACTTC
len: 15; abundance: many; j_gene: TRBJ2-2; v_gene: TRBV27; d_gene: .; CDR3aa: CASGNFLLHTGELFF; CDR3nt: TGTGCCAGCGGAAATTTCCTATTGCACACCGGGGAGCTGTTTTTT
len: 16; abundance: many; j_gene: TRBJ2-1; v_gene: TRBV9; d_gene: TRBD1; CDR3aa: CASSGWGQEGGNEQFF; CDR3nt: TGTGCCAGCAGCGGTTGGGGACAGGAAGGGGGGAATGAGCAGTTCTTC